The rows below give T cell receptor beta chains drawn from one sample of a study of graft-versus-host responses after intestinal transplantation. Assay used: immunoSEQ multiplex PCR; TCRdb lists only in-frame clones, some missing. The profile shows about 78,000 clones, about nine tenths of them singletons. Their antigens remain unidentified. The input for sequencing was unstimulated CD8+ T cells sorted from spleen or lymph node cells, taken before transplant. These TCRs come from a human donor who was the organ donor for an intestinal transplant. CDR3s include the opening cysteine and the closing phenylalanine or tryptophan. D genes are given only for firm matches. Rows give clone size only sometimes, using once, few, many, or a class for an expanded clone.

TRBJ2-7,TRBD1,NA,TRBV5-1,CATDDRGCYEQYF,TGCGCCACCGACGACAGGGGGTGCTACGAGCAGTACTTC
TRBJ1-6,NA,NA,TRBV4-2,CASSQDLRGNSPLHF,TGTGCCAGCAGCCAAGACCTCAGGGGAAATTCACCCCTCCACTTT
TRBJ2-5,TRBD1,once,TRBV11-2,CASSPPGQKQETQYF,TGTGCCAGCAGCCCCCCGGGACAGAAACAAGAGACCCAGTACTTC
TRBJ1-2,TRBD1,once,TRBV7-9,CASSSAGTGFLYGYTF,TGTGCCAGCAGCTCAGCCGGGACAGGGTTTTTATATGGCTACACCTTC
TRBJ2-7,TRBD1,NA,TRBV2,CASRRQGENRYEQYF,TGTGCCAGCAGGCGACAGGGAGAAAACCGCTACGAGCAGTACTTC
TRBJ1-1,NA,NA,TRBV4-1,CASSHIDLNTEAFF,TGCGCCAGCAGCCATATCGACCTGAACACTGAAGCTTTCTTT
TRBJ1-6,NA,NA,TRBV2,CASRDSYNSPLHF,TGTGCCAGCCGGGACTCCTATAATTCACCCCTCCACTTT
TRBJ1-1,NA,once,TRBV25-1,CASSLGRSTEAFF,TGTGCCAGCAGTCTGGGGAGGAGCACTGAAGCTTTCTTT
TRBJ2-6,NA,NA,TRBV5-1,CASSYIPFYSGANVLTF,TGCGCCAGCAGCTATATACCCTTCTATTCTGGGGCCAACGTCCTGACTTTC
TRBJ1-4,NA,NA,TRBV5-6,CASSLDEKLFF,TGTGCCAGCAGCTTGGATGAAAAACTGTTTTTT
TRBJ1-2,NA,NA,TRBV7-9,CASTSPVSTFYYGYTF,TGTGCCAGCACGTCCCCCGTCAGTACATTCTACTATGGCTACACCTTC
TRBJ1-1,TRBD1,NA,TRBV4-1,CASRPTGGNTEAFF,TGCGCCAGCAGGCCGACAGGGGGGAACACTGAAGCTTTCTTT
TRBJ1-2,NA,NA,TRBV28,CASSFFGGNYGYTF,TGTGCCAGCAGTTTTTTTGGGGGGAACTATGGCTACACCTTC
TRBJ2-3,NA,NA,TRBV28,CASSLGIGDLGTDTQYF,TGTGCCAGCAGTTTAGGGATCGGGGATCTGGGCACAGATACGCAGTATTTT
TRBJ1-4,TRBD1,NA,TRBV4-1,CASSPGQGRWGNEKLFF,TGCGCCAGCAGCCCGGGACAGGGAAGGTGGGGTAATGAAAAACTGTTTTTT
TRBJ2-7,NA,NA,TRBV4-2,CASSQDGYYEQYF,TGTGCCAGCAGCCAGGACGGATACTACGAGCAGTACTTC
TRBJ2-3,NA,NA,TRBV7-8,CASSSTDTQYF,TGTGCCAGCAGCTCAACAGATACGCAGTATTTT
TRBJ1-5,NA,NA,TRBV15,CATKIQGNQPQHF,TGTGCCACCAAGATACAAGGGAATCAGCCCCAGCATTTT
TRBJ2-7,NA,NA,TRBV6-1,CASSGKSETDRRYSYEQYF,TGTGCCAGCAGTGGCAAATCTGAAACTGACAGAAGGTATTCCTACGAGCAGTACTTC
TRBJ1-1,NA,NA,TRBV30,CAWSEREYTEAFF,TGTGCCTGGAGTGAACGAGAATACACTGAAGCTTTCTTT
TRBJ1-5,NA,NA,TRBV29-1,CSAGGQDQPQHF,TGCAGCGCCGGAGGGCAGGATCAGCCCCAGCATTTT
TRBJ2-7,NA,once,TRBV19,CASSTVGGSYEQYF,TGTGCCAGTAGTACCGTCGGCGGGTCCTACGAGCAGTACTTC
TRBJ1-1,NA,NA,TRBV5-1,CASSLASVNTEAFF,TGCGCCAGCAGCTTGGCGTCGGTGAACACTGAAGCTTTCTTT
TRBJ2-7,NA,NA,TRBV5-1,CASSLASTTYEQYF,TGCGCCAGCAGCTTGGCCTCCACAACCTACGAGCAGTACTTC
TRBJ1-6,NA,few,TRBV10-3,CAISEVGDDSPLHF,TGTGCCATCAGTGAGGTAGGGGATGATTCACCCCTCCACTTT
TRBJ1-4,NA,NA,TRBV27,CASSDPNEKLFF,TGTGCCAGCAGCGACCCCAATGAAAAACTGTTTTTT
TRBJ1-2,NA,NA,TRBV4-1,CASSQVGTSGYTF,TGCGCCAGCAGCCAAGTAGGGACCTCAGGCTACACCTTC
TRBJ2-5,NA,NA,TRBV7-8,CASSPTPSTYRETQYF,TGTGCCAGCAGCCCAACCCCAAGCACTTACCGAGAGACCCAGTACTTC
TRBJ1-4,NA,NA,TRBV28,CASSHKRSNIRKLFF,TGTGCCAGCAGTCACAAGCGGTCAAATATTAGGAAACTGTTTTTT
TRBJ2-3,TRBD2,NA,TRBV7-9,CASSLGGGGDTQYF,TGTGCCAGCAGCTTAGGGGGGGGAGGAGATACGCAGTATTTT
TRBJ2-7,NA,NA,TRBV7-6,CASSLAEQGPGTYEQYF,TGTGCCAGCAGCTTAGCCGAACAGGGTCCAGGGACCTACGAGCAGTACTTC
TRBJ1-1,NA,once,TRBV5-6,CASSLRLDEAFF,TGTGCCAGCAGCTTGAGACTGGATGAAGCTTTCTTT
TRBJ2-7,TRBD1,NA,TRBV6-1,CASSPGQQLYEQYF,TGTGCCAGCAGTCCGGGACAGCAGCTCTACGAGCAGTACTTC
TRBJ1-5,TRBD1,NA,TRBV4-1,CASSLYGTEVQPQHF,TGCGCCAGCAGCCTTTATGGGACAGAGGTTCAGCCCCAGCATTTT
TRBJ2-2,NA,NA,TRBV7-3,CASSMRGAGSLPWLIGAGELFF,TGTGCCAGCAGCATGAGGGGGGCCGGGAGCCTCCCGTGGTTAATCGGAGCCGGGGAGCTGTTTTTT
TRBJ2-1,NA,NA,TRBV7-3,CASSLRGSGLDEQFF,TGTGCCAGCAGCTTGAGGGGGTCAGGCTTGGATGAGCAGTTCTTC
TRBJ1-1,NA,once,TRBV28,CASNWGRMNTEAFF,TGTGCCAGCAACTGGGGACGGATGAACACTGAAGCTTTCTTT
TRBJ2-7,TRBD1,NA,TRBV19,CASSVSGQGSLYEQYF,TGTGCCAGTAGTGTGTCCGGACAGGGAAGTTTGTACGAGCAGTACTTC
TRBJ2-7,NA,NA,TRBV5-5,CASSLNYEQYF,TGTGCCAGCAGCTTGAACTACGAGCAGTACTTC
TRBJ2-3,NA,NA,TRBV7-9,CASSLLGDTQYF,TGTGCCAGCAGCCTTTTGGGAGATACGCAGTATTTT
TRBJ2-1,NA,NA,TRBV14,CASSQVGNEQFF,TGTGCCAGCAGCCAAGTGGGAAATGAGCAGTTCTTC
TRBJ1-6,NA,NA,TRBV28,CASRGVGVVLYNSPLHF,TGTGCCAGCAGGGGCGTGGGGGTGGTACTCTATAATTCACCCCTCCACTTT
TRBJ1-1,NA,NA,TRBV30,CAWSAPVIQPEAFF,TGTGCCTGGAGTGCCCCAGTTATCCAGCCTGAAGCTTTCTTT
TRBJ2-7,TRBD1,NA,TRBV28,CASKDRTGPLRWEQYF,TGTGCCAGCAAAGACCGGACAGGACCCCTCCGTTGGGAGCAGTACTTC
TRBJ2-2,NA,medium-sized,TRBV9,CASSVRTGELFF,TGTGCCAGCAGCGTACGGACCGGGGAGCTGTTTTTT
TRBJ2-7,TRBD2,NA,TRBV5-1,CASSSVGGGGSYEQYF,TGCGCCAGCAGCTCCGTGGGGGGGGGAGGGTCCTACGAGCAGTACTTC
TRBJ2-4,NA,NA,TRBV18,CASSPPTPTLAKNIQYF,TGTGCCAGCTCACCACCGACTCCAACCCTAGCCAAAAACATTCAGTACTTC
TRBJ2-7,NA,NA,TRBV7-3,CASSPIGPSYEQYF,TGTGCCAGCAGCCCGATAGGGCCCTCTTACGAGCAGTACTTC
TRBJ2-7,NA,NA,TRBV20-1,CSSPRGDEQYF,TGCAGCTCCCCACGGGGAGACGAGCAGTACTTC
TRBJ1-3,TRBD1,NA,TRBV7-2,CASAGTGDFGNTIYF,TGTGCCAGCGCCGGGACAGGGGATTTTGGAAACACCATATATTTT
TRBJ1-1,TRBD1,once,TRBV4-1,CASSQESRGGTEAFF,TGCGCCAGCAGCCAAGAATCCAGGGGGGGAACTGAAGCTTTCTTT
TRBJ2-7,NA,NA,TRBV30,CAWADPNYEQYF,TGTGCCTGGGCGGACCCGAACTACGAGCAGTACTTC
TRBJ1-5,TRBD1,NA,TRBV25-1,CASSPGTGGENQPQHF,TGTGCCAGCAGCCCCGGGACAGGTGGGGAGAATCAGCCCCAGCATTTT
TRBJ1-2,TRBD1,NA,TRBV7-2,CASSLDSGGASGYTF,TGTGCCAGCAGCTTAGATTCAGGGGGCGCGAGTGGCTACACCTTC
TRBJ2-2,NA,NA,TRBV19,CASTDGILGELFF,TGTGCCAGTACCGACGGGATCCTCGGGGAGCTGTTTTTT